The 6 T cell receptor beta chains listed next were all sequenced from one sample in a study of spatial heterogeneity in lung cancer (dated by TCRdb to the late 2010s). Sample time point, as interpreted from the label and publication: sample taken at primary tumor resection. The library relied on 5' RACE. This sample was sequenced with a NextSeq 500. Clones were called with MiXCR by TCRdb after fastp trimmed the public reads at Q25, and only in-frame beta chains were retained. Each record represents a unique CDR3 protein, reported with the most common genes and DNA among its rows. This sample gives 2,800 or so distinct CDR3 sequences in total; about 53% of them show up just once. The leading ten clones occupy less than 80% of the sample. Their antigens remain unidentified. Paper-wide results and their limitations: The tumor nonsynonymous mutation count correlated with the number of expanded intratumoral alpha and beta TCRs.

This specimen was lung tumor tissue, taken at surgery. The receptors derive from a male donor with early-stage non-small cell lung cancer.

This clonotype has only a few counts. As an off-target read in a library built for alpha chains, this beta chain has a frequency of little significance. The chain combines TRBV24-1 with TRBJ1-1, with TRBD1 matching over 11 bases. The trim removed 5 bases at V and 3 bases at J, leaving 4 bases unmatched. The germline V gene has CDR1 KGHDR and CDR2 SFDVKD. CDR3 size: 15 residues. In DNA, the CDR3 is TGTGCCACCAGTGCGGACAGGGGGCAGGACACTGAAGCTTTCTTT. It translates to CATSADRGQDTEAFF.

A word on this clonotype: Being off target in a library aimed at alpha chains, this beta chain has a size of little meaning. The chain uses TRBV29-1 and TRBJ2-5, with D possibly TRBD2 on 6 matching bases. Germline assignment: CDR1 SQVTM and CDR2 ANQGSEA. Trimming took 6 bases from V and 4 from J, leaving 15 bases between them. The CDR3 totals 13 residues. CDR3 sequence: CSVLPGGRETQYF. CDR3 DNA sequence: TGCAGCGTCCTCCCAGGAGGGAGAGAGACCCAGTACTTC.

By sample share, this clonotype is medium-sized (0.01 to 0.1%). The library was prepared for alpha chains; this beta chain is a stray read, so its frequency means little. V usage is TRBV12-3 or TRBV12-4 and J usage is TRBJ2-3, with unresolved D. V lost 5 bases and J lost 3, with 6 bases in between. This CDR3 region has 12 residues. The CDR3 DNA sequence: TGTGCCAGCAGTCCGGAGACAGATACGCAGTATTTT. It specifies CASSPETDTQYF.

By share of the sample, this clonotype is medium-sized. This beta chain is an off-target read within a library intended for alpha chains, so its frequency means little. The genes are TRBV10-3 and TRBJ2-3; TRBD1 is a possible D gene (6 bases). The germline V and J ends were trimmed by 4 bases and 14 bases, with 16 bases remaining between them. From germline, CDR1 is ENHRY and CDR2 SYGVKD. This CDR3 is built from 12 residues. In DNA form, the CDR3 reads TGTGCCATCAGTGGCCCCCTGACAGGACTGTATTTT. It translates to CAISGPLTGLYF.

As to this clonotype: This beta chain represents an off-target read in a library built for alpha chains; its size is of limited meaning. V usage is TRBV27 and J usage is TRBJ2-7; D not certain. Germline CDR1 and CDR2: MNHEY and SMNVEV (reference sequence). The V end was cut by 7 bases, the J end by 6 bases, with 4 bases between. The CDR3 has 9 amino acids. The CDR3 region has the DNA TGTGCCAGCATCCCCGAGCAGTACTTC. Translated, it gives CASIPEQYF.

Turning to this clonotype: Since it is a stray read in a library aimed at alpha chains, this beta chain has a size that is not meaningful. The chain links TRBV10-3 to TRBJ2-7, with D perhaps TRBD1 or TRBD2 (7 bases each). Germline CDR1 is ENHRY and CDR2 is SYGVKD. The CDR3 loop spans 14 amino acids. Deletions cut 4 bases from V and 4 bases from J, with 14 bases between. The CDR3 DNA is TGTGCCATCAGTGCCCGACAGGGAGGGTACGAGCAGTACTTC. Protein product: CAISARQGGYEQYF.